This passage covers 27 T cell receptor beta chains from one sample sequenced in a study of blood T cell repertoires in COVID-19 (TCRdb year 2020). Libraries came from the immunoSEQ multiplex PCR assay. TCRdb's version of the immuneACCESS table is confined to in-frame rearrangements and falls short of the full clone set. An unresolved V gene accounts for under half of the shortfall where checked; the remainder is of unknown origin. The sample table lists over 85,000 clones, about 87% of them with a count of one. The ten largest clones add up to roughly 1.2% of the sample. The material sequenced was peripheral blood. These receptors originate from a human donor in a cohort sampled during active COVID-19.

The CDR3 region has the DNA TGTGCCAGCTCATCTACAGCGAACACTGAAGCTTTCTTT. Encoded protein: CASSSTANTEAFF. This chain connects TRBV18 to TRBJ1-1; no firm D call. Germline-derived CDR1 and CDR2 are KGHSH and LQKENI. The CDR3 sequence is 13 residues long. V shed 5 bases and J shed 1 base, with 8 bases lying between them.

The J gene is TRBJ2-2, the V gene TRBV27; maybe TRBD2 (6 bases). The CDR3 has 14 residues. CDR1 MNHEY and CDR2 SMNVEV come from the germline V gene (reference sequence). The V gene lost 6 bases and the J gene lost 2 bases, with 10 bases spanning the gap. The CDR3 DNA reads as TGTGCCAGCAGACTGGCGGGAAACACCGGGGAGCTGTTTTTT. It is translated as CASRLAGNTGELFF.

This clone was recorded only once. V gene TRBV6-5 combines with J gene TRBJ1-4; 8 positions agree with TRBD1. CDR3 length: 15 residues. Trimming removed 4 bases from V and 7 bases from J; junction bases left unmatched: 8. Germline loops: CDR1 MNHEY, CDR2 SVGAGI. The CDR3 sequence: CASSLQGVRGEKLFF. The CDR3 DNA sequence: TGTGCCAGCAGTTTACAGGGGGTCAGGGGTGAAAAACTGTTTTTT.

The chain carries TRBV5-4 and TRBJ1-3; weak D call: TRBD1 (5 bases). CDR3 length: 16 residues. Trimming removed 0 bases from V and 5 bases from J, with 15 bases in between. CDR1 and CDR2 from the germline V gene are SGHNT and YYREEE (reference sequence). CDR3 sequence (DNA): TGTGCCAGCAGCTTGGATGGGGAGGGGAGGAGAAACACCATATATTTT. It yields the protein CASSLDGEGRRNTIYF.

The chain recombines TRBV6-5 with TRBJ2-2, with 12 bases lining up with TRBD1. The V gene end was trimmed by 2 bases and the J gene end by 7 bases; junction bases not matched to a gene: 5. CDR3 length: 16 residues. CDR1 and CDR2 (germline): MNHEY, SVGAGI. The CDR3 reads CASSYTRDRGLGELFF. The CDR3 DNA follows: TGTGCCAGCAGTTACACCCGGGACAGGGGGCTCGGGGAGCTGTTTTTT.

This sequence joins TRBV11-3 and TRBJ2-1, with 8 bases that match TRBD2. V shed 5 bases and J 7 bases; nucleotides not matched to a gene: 16. Looked up from germline, CDR1 is SGHNT and CDR2 is YENEEA. The CDR3 has 17 amino acids. The CDR3 reads CASSPDSGTPLGNEQFF. The DNA of the CDR3 is TGTGCCAGCAGCCCCGATAGCGGGACCCCGTTAGGTAATGAGCAGTTCTTC. Complete variable domain (other parts from reference TRBV11-3 and TRBJ2-1): EAGVVQSPRYKIIEKKQPVAFWCNPISGHNTLYWYLQNLGQGPELLIRYENEEAVDDSQLPKDRFSAERLKGVDSTLKIQPAELGDSAVYLCASSPDSGTPLGNEQFFGPGTRLTVL.

This clone was observed a few times. The J gene is TRBJ2-1, the V gene TRBV9, with D perhaps matching TRBD2 (6 bases). Between the trimmed V and J ends, which lost 0 bases and 6 bases, there was a span of 16 bases. The CDR3 loop spans 16 amino acids. The V gene's germline CDR1 is SGDLS and CDR2 YYNGEE. CDR3 sequence (DNA): TGTGCCAGCAGCGTAGTTGTGGGAGGAGAAATCAATGAGCAGTTCTTC. Its protein is CASSVVVGGEINEQFF.

This clone was recorded many times. The chain combines TRBV30 with TRBJ2-7; 9 bases agree with TRBD1. The J segment lost 4 bases and the V segment lost 6 bases, leaving 10 bases of the junction unmatched. Germline CDR1 is GTSNPN and CDR2 is SVGIG (reference sequence). The CDR3 is made up of 14 amino acids. The CDR3 DNA sequence: TGTGCCTGTAACAGACAGGGGGAATTTTACGAGCAGTACTTC. Translation: CACNRQGEFYEQYF.

This clone appeared once. V usage is TRBV10-2 and J usage is TRBJ1-1; the D gene is possibly TRBD1 (6 bases). This CDR3 spans 13 amino acids. Per germline, CDR1 WSHSY and CDR2 SAAADI. Trimming removed 6 bases at V and 4 bases at J, with 12 bases between. CDR3 sequence reads: CASRGQGGTEAFF. CDR3 nucleotides: TGCGCCAGCAGAGGACAAGGGGGCACTGAAGCTTTCTTT.

This clone came up many times. For the CDR3, the DNA is TGTGCCAGCAGCTTTAGTGGCACAGATACGCAGTATTTT. Its translation: CASSFSGTDTQYF. The genes are TRBV11-3 and TRBJ2-3; D gene uncertain. The CDR3 runs 13 residues. The V end lost 3 bases, the J end lost 1 base, and 5 bases lay between the germline ends. Germline V CDR1 and CDR2: SGHNT, YENEEA.

V gene TRBV28 combines with J gene TRBJ1-4; TRBD1 matches at 8 bases. V lost 4 bases, J lost 8 bases, and 12 bases stayed unmatched. This CDR3 has 16 amino acids. Germline loops: CDR1 MDHEN, CDR2 SYDVKM. CDR3 sequence (DNA): TGTGCCAGCAGTTCCCCGGGACAGGCGGTAGGGGAAAAACTGTTTTTT. As protein: CASSSPGQAVGEKLFF.

V and J are TRBV6-6 and TRBJ2-1; 9 nucleotides agree with TRBD1. Unmatched junction bases numbered 16, after V lost 7 bases and J lost 15 bases. The CDR3 runs 14 residues. Germline assignment: CDR1 MNHNY and CDR2 SVGAGI (reference sequence). CDR3 sequence: CASTPDLTGGLRFF. CDR3 sequence (DNA): TGTGCCAGCACCCCCGACCTAACAGGGGGCTTAAGGTTCTTC.

CDR3 coding DNA: TGCGCCAGCAGCTTGAAAGGAGGGCCTAAGAATGAGCAGTTCTTC. Its translation: CASSLKGGPKNEQFF. V and J are TRBV5-1 and TRBJ2-1; possibly TRBD2 for D (6 bases). Looked up from germline, CDR1 is SGHRS and CDR2 is YFSETQ. V was shortened by 1 base and J by 7 bases, with 15 bases between the two germline ends. This CDR3 contains 15 residues.

This chain uses TRBV11-2 with TRBJ2-7, with 7 bases lining up with TRBD2. The ends lost 4 bases at V and 3 bases at J; junction bases unmatched: 9. Germline-derived CDR1 and CDR2 are SGHAT and FQNNGV. The CDR3 sequence is 15 residues long. The CDR3 DNA reads TGTGCCAGCAGCTCCCCGATGCGGGAGAACTACGAGCAGTACTTC. This gives the protein CASSSPMRENYEQYF.

This chain connects TRBV4-1 to TRBJ2-7; D is perhaps TRBD2 (6 bases). V was clipped by 3 bases and J by 2 bases, with 17 bases between them. Germline values: CDR1 MGHRA, CDR2 YSYEKL. CDR3 length: 16 residues. Here the CDR3 reads CASSQPGAGWPYEQYF. The CDR3 DNA sequence: TGCGCCAGCAGCCAGCCGGGAGCCGGGTGGCCCTACGAGCAGTACTTC.

The table lists this clone with a count of one. Here the CDR3 reads CASSELQGANTGELFF. CDR3 nucleotides: TGTGCCAGCAGCGAGTTACAGGGGGCGAACACCGGGGAGCTGTTTTTT. The V call is TRBV5-5, the J call TRBJ2-2, with 8 bases aligning to TRBD1. The CDR3 sequence is 16 residues long. The trim removed 4 bases at V and 0 bases at J, leaving 5 bases unmatched. Germline CDR1 SGHKS, CDR2 YYEKEE (reference sequence).

The genes are TRBV19 and TRBJ1-2; D remains ambiguous. Per the germline V gene, CDR1 is LNHDA and CDR2 is SQIVND (reference sequence). CDR3 length equals 11 residues. With 6 bases removed from V and 2 bases from J, the gap between germline ends came to 4 bases. The CDR3 region has the DNA TGTGCCAGTAGCCGGAACTATGGCTACACCTTC. It specifies CASSRNYGYTF.

The genes are TRBV19 and TRBJ2-5, with TRBD2 as a possible D gene (5 bases). The V and J ends lost 3 bases and 2 bases respectively, with 19 bases between them. Germline values: CDR1 LNHDA, CDR2 SQIVND (reference sequence). The CDR3 spans 17 residues. CDR3 residues: CASSIERRADSQETQYF. As DNA, the CDR3 is TGTGCCAGTAGTATTGAGAGAAGAGCGGATTCTCAAGAGACCCAGTACTTC.

The chain employs TRBV29-1 and TRBJ2-3, with no clear D. The CDR3 consists of 15 residues. V was pared by 5 bases and J by 6 bases, with 21 bases between. Germline V gene sequence: CDR1 SQVTM, CDR2 ANQGSEA. The CDR3 bases are TGCAGCGTTCAACGAAATGTTGGAGCCCTTGATACGCAGTATTTT. Translated, it gives CSVQRNVGALDTQYF.

This clone came up once. The chain couples TRBV6-6 to TRBJ2-1; TRBD2 agrees at 12 bases. With 5 bases clipped from V and 7 bases from J, the junction kept 6 bases outside the gene matches. This CDR3 has 15 residues. Germline values: CDR1 MNHNY, CDR2 SVGAGI (reference sequence). The CDR3 sequence is CASSDQTSGSNEQFF. In nucleotides, the CDR3 is TGTGCCAGCAGTGATCAGACTAGCGGGAGTAATGAGCAGTTCTTC.

The chain employs TRBV6-6 and TRBJ2-7; TRBD2 matches 8 bases. The CDR3 contains 13 residues. The V gene's germline CDR1 is MNHNY and CDR2 SVGAGI (reference sequence). Trimming removed 10 bases from V and 3 bases from J; junction bases left unmatched: 8. The chain's CDR3 is CATLGGGYYEQYF. The CDR3 DNA is TGTGCCACCCTCGGGGGGGGGTACTACGAGCAGTACTTC.

The V gene is TRBV9, the J gene TRBJ2-2, with 11 nucleotides matching TRBD2. This CDR3 is built from 15 residues. The germline gives CDR1 SGDLS, CDR2 YYNGEE. After removal of 6 bases from V and 2 bases from J, the junction contained 3 bases not matched to a gene. The CDR3 reads CASKTSGENTGELFF. The CDR3 DNA reads TGTGCCAGCAAGACTAGCGGGGAAAACACCGGGGAGCTGTTTTTT.

As DNA, the CDR3 is TGTGCCAGCTCGATACAGGGAGTGATAGCGGGCGAGCAGTACTTC. Its protein product is CASSIQGVIAGEQYF. The chain joins TRBV18 to TRBJ2-7; a possible D gene is TRBD2 (7 bases). The germline V gene encodes CDR1 KGHSH and CDR2 LQKENI. V was clipped by 6 bases and J by 6 bases, with 21 bases between them. This CDR3 spans 15 amino acids.

The rearrangement links TRBV19 to TRBJ2-6; D possibly corresponds to TRBD1 (6 bases). V dropped 5 bases and J dropped 1 base, with 18 bases sitting between them. Germline lookup yields CDR1 LNHDA and CDR2 SQIVND (reference sequence). The CDR3 spans 18 residues. The CDR3 loop reads CASSPGGPRPSGANVLTF. CDR3 bases: TGTGCCAGTAGTCCTGGGGGCCCCCGTCCTTCTGGGGCCAACGTCCTGACTTTC.

The rearrangement uses TRBV7-9 and TRBJ2-1, with a tentative D call TRBD2 (5 bases). The CDR3 loop spans 16 amino acids. Germline CDR1 reads SEHNR; CDR2 reads FQNEAQ (reference sequence). Trimming shortened V by 5 bases and J by 0 bases, and 14 bases separated the two germline ends. The CDR3 region has the DNA TGTGCCAGCAGCCTAAGGGCTGGGAGCTCCTACAATGAGCAGTTCTTC. This encodes CASSLRAGSSYNEQFF.

The CDR3 region has the DNA TGTGCCAGCAGCCTTACAGGGGATCAGCCCCAGCATTTT. Translating it yields CASSLTGDQPQHF. The rearrangement uses TRBV6-5 and TRBJ1-5; 7 positions match TRBD1. Germline V gives CDR1 MNHEY, CDR2 SVGAGI. This CDR3 is built from 13 residues. The trim removed 6 bases at V and 5 bases at J, leaving 4 bases unmatched.

The chain has TRBV27 and TRBJ1-1; D ambiguous. The CDR3 loop spans 16 amino acids. Between the trimmed V and J ends, which lost 2 bases and 0 bases, there was a span of 13 bases. Looked up from germline, CDR1 is MNHEY and CDR2 is SMNVEV (reference sequence). In DNA form, the CDR3 reads TGTGCCAGCAGTTTAAGCCCGCCGGGGTTGAACACTGAAGCTTTCTTT. It encodes CASSLSPPGLNTEAFF.